This paragraph covers one TCR beta chain sequence. Isolated RNA was reverse transcribed in full, so expressed TCRB transcripts were sequenced. Using immunoSEQ multiplex PCR, the repertoire was profiled, and TCRdb retains in-frame clones only, with some absent. The table records 620,000 or so clones, 15% to 17% of them present only once. This record comes from a study of beta chain features in type 1 diabetes. The germline CDR1 and CDR2 sequences are KGHSH and LQKENI. V was pared by 4 bases and J by 0 bases, with 12 bases between. This CDR3 region has 16 residues. The origin of this receptor is a man between 18 and 29 years old in good health. The sequencing input was naive CD4+ T cells from blood. The chain recombines TRBV18 with TRBJ2-2; the D gene is possibly TRBD1 (6 bases). CDR3: CASSQGTLANTGELFF. The CDR3 nucleotides are TGTGCCAGCTCACAAGGGACACTCGCGAACACCGGGGAGCTGTTTTTT.